This T cell receptor beta chain originates from a study of OX40 agonist ivuxolimab in advanced cancers. Some clones are missing from TCRdb's copy, which holds only in-frame ones; the method was immunoSEQ multiplex PCR. Of 65,000 to 75,000 clones listed, approximately 81% were seen once; the top ten hold roughly 2%. This clonotype was sampled from an adult with an advanced solid tumor such as melanoma, head and neck, liver or kidney cancer. Specimen: CD4+ or CD8+ T cells sorted from blood, collected in a trial of the OX40 agonist ivuxolimab.

In DNA, the CDR3 is TGCAGCGCGGGACAGGGGCGCAATCAGCCCCAGCATTTT. The encoded protein is CSAGQGRNQPQHF. The V and J genes are TRBV29-1 and TRBJ1-5; 10 nucleotides match TRBD1. The CDR3 has 13 amino acids. The germline gives CDR1 SQVTM, CDR2 ANQGSEA. Germline trimming cut 7 bases from V and 2 bases from J; bases unmatched to any gene: 2.